This TCR beta chain is drawn from a study of vaccination and CD4 T cells after COVID-19. Study background: Convalescent cases comprised nine mild and one severe, all SARS-CoV-2 positive by nasal swab PCR. The convalescent population consisted of six males and four females, two of whom were of Hispanic ethnicity.

Sequenced with the Oncomine TCR Beta short-read assay was DNA taken from cultured CD4+ T cells. TCRdb independently ran MiXCR on the PCR reads; one entry per CDR3 protein. Of around 19,000 distinct CDR3 sequences listed, approximately 40% are singletons. Treatment defined: roughly ten-day PBMC culture with coronavirus spike peptide pools or control peptides (ViraFEST assay). It was with 9 to 10 IU/ml IL-2 and 8 to 10 ug/ml peptide pools that more than 1.5 million PBMCs per well were cultured. The V and J ends lost 6 bases and 4 bases respectively, with 21 bases between them. Germline loops: CDR1 SGHVS, CDR2 FQNEAQ. The CDR3 is 16 residues long. Regarding this clonotype: Its antigen is unknown.

Here the sequenced sample was CD4+ T cells from blood, cultured in vitro, taken before SARS-CoV-2 vaccination. V usage is TRBV7-8 and J usage is TRBJ2-5; maybe TRBD1 (5 bases). This TCR came from a human donor who had recovered from COVID-19. In DNA form, the CDR3 reads TGTGCCAGCAGACTACCAGGGTCCCCTGTTGGAGAGACCCAGTACTTC. The encoded protein is CASRLPGSPVGETQYF.